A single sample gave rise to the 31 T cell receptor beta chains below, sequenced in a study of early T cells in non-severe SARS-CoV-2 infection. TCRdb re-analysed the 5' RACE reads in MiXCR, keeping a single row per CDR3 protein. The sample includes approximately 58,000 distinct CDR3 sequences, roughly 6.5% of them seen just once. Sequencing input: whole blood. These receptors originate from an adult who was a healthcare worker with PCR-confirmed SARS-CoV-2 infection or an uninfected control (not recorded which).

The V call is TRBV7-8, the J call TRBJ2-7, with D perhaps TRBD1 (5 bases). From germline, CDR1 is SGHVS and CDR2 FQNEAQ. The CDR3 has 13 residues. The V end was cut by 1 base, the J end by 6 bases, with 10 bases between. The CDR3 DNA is TGTGCCAGCAGCTTAGGACCAAGGGGCGAGCAGTACTTC. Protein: CASSLGPRGEQYF.

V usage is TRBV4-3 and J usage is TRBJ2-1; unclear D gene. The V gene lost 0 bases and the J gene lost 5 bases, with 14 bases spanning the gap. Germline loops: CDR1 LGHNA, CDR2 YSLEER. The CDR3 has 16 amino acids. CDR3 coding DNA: TGCGCCAGCAGCCAAGACCTGGGGATACCGAACAATGAGCAGTTCTTC. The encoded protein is CASSQDLGIPNNEQFF.

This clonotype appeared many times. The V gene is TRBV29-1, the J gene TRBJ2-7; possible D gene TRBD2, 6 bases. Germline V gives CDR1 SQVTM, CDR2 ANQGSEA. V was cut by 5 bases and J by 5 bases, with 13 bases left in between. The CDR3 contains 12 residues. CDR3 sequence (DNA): TGCAGCGTTACCGGGGGAAGCGACGAGCAGTACTTC. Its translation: CSVTGGSDEQYF.

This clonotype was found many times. In DNA, the CDR3 is TGTGCCAGCAGCTTCGGAGACAGGGATTTCTACGAGCAGTACTTC. As protein: CASSFGDRDFYEQYF. The genes are TRBV11-2 and TRBJ2-7, with 7 nucleotides matching TRBD1. There are 15 residues in the CDR3. Per germline, CDR1 SGHAT and CDR2 FQNNGV. V dropped 3 bases and J dropped 3; count of bases not matched to a gene: 8.

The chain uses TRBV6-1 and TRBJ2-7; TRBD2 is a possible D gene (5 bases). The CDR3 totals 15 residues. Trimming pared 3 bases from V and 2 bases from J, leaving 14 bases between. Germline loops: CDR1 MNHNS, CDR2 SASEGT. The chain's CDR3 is CASSDGRVGPYEQYF. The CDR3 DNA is TGTGCCAGCAGTGATGGGCGGGTAGGGCCCTACGAGCAGTACTTC.

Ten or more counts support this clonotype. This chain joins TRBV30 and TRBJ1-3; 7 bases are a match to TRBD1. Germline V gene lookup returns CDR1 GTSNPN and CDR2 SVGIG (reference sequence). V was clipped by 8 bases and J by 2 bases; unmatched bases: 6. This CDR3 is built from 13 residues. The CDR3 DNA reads TGTGCCACTGAAGACAGGGCTGGAAACACCATATATTTT. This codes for CATEDRAGNTIYF.

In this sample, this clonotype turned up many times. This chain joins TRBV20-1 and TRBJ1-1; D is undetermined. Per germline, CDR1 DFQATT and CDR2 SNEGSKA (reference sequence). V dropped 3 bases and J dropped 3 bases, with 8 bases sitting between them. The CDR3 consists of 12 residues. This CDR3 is CSARRQDTEAFF. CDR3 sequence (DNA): TGCAGTGCTAGGAGGCAGGACACTGAAGCTTTCTTT.

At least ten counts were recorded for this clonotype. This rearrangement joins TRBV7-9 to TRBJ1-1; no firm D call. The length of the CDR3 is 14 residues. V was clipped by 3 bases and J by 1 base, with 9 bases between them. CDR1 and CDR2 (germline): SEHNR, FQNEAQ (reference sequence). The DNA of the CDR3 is TGTGCCAGCAGCTTGGACCCGGGGAACACTGAAGCTTTCTTT. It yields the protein CASSLDPGNTEAFF. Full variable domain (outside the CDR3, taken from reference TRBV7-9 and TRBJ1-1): DTGVSQNPRHKITKRGQNVTFRCDPISEHNRLYWYRQTLGQGPEFLTYFQNEAQLEKSRLLSDRFSAERPKGSFSTLEIQRTEQGDSAMYLCASSLDPGNTEAFFGQGTRLTVV.

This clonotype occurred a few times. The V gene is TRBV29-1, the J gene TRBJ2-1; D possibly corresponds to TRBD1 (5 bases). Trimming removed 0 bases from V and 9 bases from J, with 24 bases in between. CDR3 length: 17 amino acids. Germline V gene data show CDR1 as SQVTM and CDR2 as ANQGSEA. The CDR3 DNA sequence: TGCAGCGTTGAAGATTTAGAGGACACCCGTTTCGTTGGTGAGCAGTTCTTC. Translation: CSVEDLEDTRFVGEQFF.

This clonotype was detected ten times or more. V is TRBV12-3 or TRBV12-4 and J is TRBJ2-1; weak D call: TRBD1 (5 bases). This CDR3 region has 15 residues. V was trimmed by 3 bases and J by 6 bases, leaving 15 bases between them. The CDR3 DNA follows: TGTGCCAGCAGTTTTAATGGGCAGGGCAGCAATGAGCAGTTCTTC. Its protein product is CASSFNGQGSNEQFF.

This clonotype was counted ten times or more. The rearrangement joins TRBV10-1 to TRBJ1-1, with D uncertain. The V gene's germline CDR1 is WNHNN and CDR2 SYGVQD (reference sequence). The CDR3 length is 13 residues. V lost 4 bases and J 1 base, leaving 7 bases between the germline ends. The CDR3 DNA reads TGCGCCAGCAGTGCCGGGCGGAACACTGAAGCTTTCTTT. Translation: CASSAGRNTEAFF.

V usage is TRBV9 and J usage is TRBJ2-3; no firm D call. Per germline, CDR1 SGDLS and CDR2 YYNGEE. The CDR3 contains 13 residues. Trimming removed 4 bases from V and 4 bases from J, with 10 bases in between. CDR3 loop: CASSSGPPDTQYF. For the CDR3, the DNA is TGTGCCAGCAGCTCGGGCCCCCCAGATACGCAGTATTTT.

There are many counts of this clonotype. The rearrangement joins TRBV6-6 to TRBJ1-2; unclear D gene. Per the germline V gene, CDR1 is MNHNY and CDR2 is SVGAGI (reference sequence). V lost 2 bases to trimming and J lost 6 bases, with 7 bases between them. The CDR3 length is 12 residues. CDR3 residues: CASSYDPNGYTF. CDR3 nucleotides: TGTGCCAGCAGTTACGACCCAAATGGCTACACCTTC.

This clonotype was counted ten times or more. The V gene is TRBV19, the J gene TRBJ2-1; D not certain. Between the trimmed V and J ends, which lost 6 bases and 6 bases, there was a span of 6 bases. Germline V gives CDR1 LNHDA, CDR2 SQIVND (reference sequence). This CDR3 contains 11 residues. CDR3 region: CASRMFNEQFF. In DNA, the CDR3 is TGTGCCAGTAGAATGTTCAATGAGCAGTTCTTC. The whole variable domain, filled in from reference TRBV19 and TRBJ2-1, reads DGGITQSPKYLFRKEGQNVTLSCEQNLNHDAMYWYRQDPGQGLRLIYYSQIVNDFQKGDIAEGYSVSREKKESFPLTVTSAQKNPTAFYLCASRMFNEQFFGPGTRLTVL.

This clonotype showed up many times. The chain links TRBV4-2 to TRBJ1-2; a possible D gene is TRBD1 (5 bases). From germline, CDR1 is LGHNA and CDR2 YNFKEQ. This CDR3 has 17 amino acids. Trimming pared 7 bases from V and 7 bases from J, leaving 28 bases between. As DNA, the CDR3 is TGTGCCAGCACCCCCATAGGGGCCAGGGAAAAGCTTCTTGGCTACACCTTC. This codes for CASTPIGAREKLLGYTF.

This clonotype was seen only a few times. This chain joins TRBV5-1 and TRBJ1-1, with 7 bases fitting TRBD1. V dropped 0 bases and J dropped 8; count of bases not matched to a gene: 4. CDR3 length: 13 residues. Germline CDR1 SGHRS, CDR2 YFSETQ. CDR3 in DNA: TGCGCCAGCAGCTTGGACAGGGGAGTAGAAGCTTTCTTT. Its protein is CASSLDRGVEAFF.

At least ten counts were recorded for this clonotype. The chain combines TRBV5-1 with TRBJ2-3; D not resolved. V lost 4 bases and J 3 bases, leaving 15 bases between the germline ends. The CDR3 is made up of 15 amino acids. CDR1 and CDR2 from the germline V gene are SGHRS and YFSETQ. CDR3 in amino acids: CASSPDGLRTDTQYF. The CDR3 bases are TGCGCCAGCAGCCCGGACGGCCTGAGGACAGATACGCAGTATTTT.

The CDR3 protein is CSAGQRVAGELFF. In DNA, the CDR3 is TGCAGCGCGGGACAGCGGGTCGCCGGGGAGCTGTTTTTT. The chain couples TRBV29-1 to TRBJ2-2; a possible D gene is TRBD1 (7 bases). The CDR3 loop spans 13 amino acids. The germline CDR1 and CDR2 sequences are SQVTM and ANQGSEA. Trimming took 7 bases from V and 6 from J, leaving 15 bases between them.

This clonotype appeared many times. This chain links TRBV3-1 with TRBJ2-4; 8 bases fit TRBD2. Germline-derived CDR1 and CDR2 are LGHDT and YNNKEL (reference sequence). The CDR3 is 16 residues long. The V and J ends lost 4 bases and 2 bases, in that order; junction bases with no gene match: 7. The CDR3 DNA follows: TGTGCCAGCAGCCTATGGACTAGCAGGACCAAAAACATTCAGTACTTC. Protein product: CASSLWTSRTKNIQYF.

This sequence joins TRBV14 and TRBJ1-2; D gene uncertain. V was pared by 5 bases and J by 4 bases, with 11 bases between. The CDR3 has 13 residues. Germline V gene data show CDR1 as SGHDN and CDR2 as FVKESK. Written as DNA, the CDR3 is TGTGCCAGCAGCTCAAGGCCGCTCTATGGCTACACCTTC. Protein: CASSSRPLYGYTF.

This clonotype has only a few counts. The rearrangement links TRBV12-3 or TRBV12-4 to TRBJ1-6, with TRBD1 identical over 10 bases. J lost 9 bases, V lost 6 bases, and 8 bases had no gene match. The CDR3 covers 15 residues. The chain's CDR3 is CASSATGGEGSPLHF. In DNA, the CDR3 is TGTGCCAGCAGCGCGACAGGGGGCGAAGGTTCACCCCTCCACTTT.

CDR3 loop: CASSVGLAGGPVDTQYF. The CDR3 region has the DNA TGTGCCAGCAGCGTAGGTCTAGCGGGGGGCCCCGTTGATACGCAGTATTTT. This rearrangement joins TRBV9 to TRBJ2-3; 11 nucleotides match TRBD2. Germline-derived CDR1 and CDR2 are SGDLS and YYNGEE. CDR3 length: 17 residues. V dropped 0 bases and J dropped 6; count of bases not matched to a gene: 9.

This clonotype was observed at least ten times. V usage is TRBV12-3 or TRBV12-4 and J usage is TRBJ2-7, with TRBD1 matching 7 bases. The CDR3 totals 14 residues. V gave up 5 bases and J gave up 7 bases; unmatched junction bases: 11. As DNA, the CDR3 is TGTGCCAGCAGTCCCCTGGACAGGTCTTGGGAGCAGTACTTC. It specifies CASSPLDRSWEQYF.

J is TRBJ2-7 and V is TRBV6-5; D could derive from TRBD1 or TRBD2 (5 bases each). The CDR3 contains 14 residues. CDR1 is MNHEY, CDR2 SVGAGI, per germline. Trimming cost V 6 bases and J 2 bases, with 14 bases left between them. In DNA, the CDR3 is TGTGCCAGCAGCTCCGGGACGGTAACCTACGAGCAGTACTTC. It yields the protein CASSSGTVTYEQYF.

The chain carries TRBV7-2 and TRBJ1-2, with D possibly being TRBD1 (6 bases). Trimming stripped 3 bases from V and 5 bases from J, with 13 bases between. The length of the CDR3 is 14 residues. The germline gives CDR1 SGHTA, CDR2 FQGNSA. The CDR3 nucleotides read TGTGCCAGCAGCTTGCAGGGGACGGTATATGGCTACACCTTC. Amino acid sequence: CASSLQGTVYGYTF.

CDR3 sequence reads: CASRSPLLGVSQETQYF. The CDR3 nucleotides read TGTGCCAGCAGATCCCCCCTGTTGGGGGTGTCCCAAGAGACCCAGTACTTC. V gene TRBV6-2 or TRBV6-3 combines with J gene TRBJ2-5; D may correspond to TRBD1 or TRBD2 (5 bases each). Trimming stripped 6 bases from V and 1 base from J, with 21 bases between. Germline lookup yields CDR1 MNHEY and CDR2 SVGEGT. CDR3 length: 17 residues.

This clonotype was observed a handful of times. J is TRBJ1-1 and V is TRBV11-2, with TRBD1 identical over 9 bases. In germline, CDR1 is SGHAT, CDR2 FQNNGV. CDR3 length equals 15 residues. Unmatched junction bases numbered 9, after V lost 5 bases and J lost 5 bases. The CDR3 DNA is TGTGCCAGCAGCCCCGCCGGACAGGGGAAGACTGAAGCTTTCTTT. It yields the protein CASSPAGQGKTEAFF.

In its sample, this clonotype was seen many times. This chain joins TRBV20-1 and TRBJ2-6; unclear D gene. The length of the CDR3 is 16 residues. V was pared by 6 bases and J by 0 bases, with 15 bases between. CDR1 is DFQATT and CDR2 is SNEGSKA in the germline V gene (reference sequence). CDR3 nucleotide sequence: TGCAGTGCACGAGGAGTCTGGACCTCTGGGGCCAACGTCCTGACTTTC. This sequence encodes CSARGVWTSGANVLTF.

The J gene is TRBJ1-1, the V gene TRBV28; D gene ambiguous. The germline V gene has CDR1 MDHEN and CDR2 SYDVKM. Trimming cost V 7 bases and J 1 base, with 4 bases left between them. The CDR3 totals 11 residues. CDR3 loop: CASTQNTEAFF. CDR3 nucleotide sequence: TGTGCCAGCACGCAGAACACTGAAGCTTTCTTT.

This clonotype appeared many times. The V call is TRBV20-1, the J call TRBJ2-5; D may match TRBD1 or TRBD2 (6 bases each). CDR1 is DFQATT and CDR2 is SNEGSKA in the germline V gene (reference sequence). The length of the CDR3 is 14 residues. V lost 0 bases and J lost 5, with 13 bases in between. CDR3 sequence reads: CSARDVGGRETQYF. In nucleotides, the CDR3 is TGCAGTGCTAGAGATGTCGGGGGCCGGGAGACCCAGTACTTC.

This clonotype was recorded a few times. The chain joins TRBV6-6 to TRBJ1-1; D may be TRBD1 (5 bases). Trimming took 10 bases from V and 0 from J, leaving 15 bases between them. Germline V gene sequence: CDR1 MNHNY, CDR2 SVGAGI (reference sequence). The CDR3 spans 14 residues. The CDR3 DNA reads TGTGCCACCATCGCGACAGCCATGAACACTGAAGCTTTCTTT. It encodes CATIATAMNTEAFF.